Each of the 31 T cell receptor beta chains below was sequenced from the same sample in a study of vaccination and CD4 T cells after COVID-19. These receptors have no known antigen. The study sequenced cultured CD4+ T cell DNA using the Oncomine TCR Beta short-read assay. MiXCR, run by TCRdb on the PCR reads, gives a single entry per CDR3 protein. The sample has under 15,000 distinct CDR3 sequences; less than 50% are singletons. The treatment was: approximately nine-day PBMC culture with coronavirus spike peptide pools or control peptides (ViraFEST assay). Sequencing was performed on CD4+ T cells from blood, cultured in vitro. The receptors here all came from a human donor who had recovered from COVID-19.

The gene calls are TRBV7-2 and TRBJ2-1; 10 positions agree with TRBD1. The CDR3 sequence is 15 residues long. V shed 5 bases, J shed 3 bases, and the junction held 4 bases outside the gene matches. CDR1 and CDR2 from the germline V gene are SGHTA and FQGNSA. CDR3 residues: CASSAGQGVYNEQFF. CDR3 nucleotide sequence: TGTGCCAGCAGCGCAGGACAGGGGGTCTACAATGAGCAGTTCTTC.

The CDR3: CASTHGSGDRSYNEQFF. For the CDR3, the DNA is TGTGCCAGTACTCACGGCTCCGGGGACAGGAGCTACAATGAGCAGTTCTTC. The chain links TRBV19 to TRBJ2-1; 8 bases agree with TRBD1. Looked up from germline, CDR1 is LNHDA and CDR2 is SQIVND (reference sequence). This CDR3 is built from 17 residues. With 7 bases clipped from V and 3 bases from J, the junction kept 14 bases outside the gene matches.

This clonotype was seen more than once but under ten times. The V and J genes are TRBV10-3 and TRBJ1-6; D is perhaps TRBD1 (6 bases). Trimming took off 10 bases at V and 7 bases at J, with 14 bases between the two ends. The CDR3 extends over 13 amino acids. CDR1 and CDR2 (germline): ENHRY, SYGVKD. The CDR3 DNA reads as TGTGCCACCCGGGGGCCTGCGAATTCACCCCTCCACTTT. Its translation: CATRGPANSPLHF.

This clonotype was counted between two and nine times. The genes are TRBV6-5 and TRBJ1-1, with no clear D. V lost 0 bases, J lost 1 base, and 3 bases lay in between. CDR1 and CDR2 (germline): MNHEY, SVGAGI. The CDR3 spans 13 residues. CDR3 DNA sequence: TGTGCCAGCAGTTACTCGGCGAACACTGAAGCTTTCTTT. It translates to CASSYSANTEAFF.

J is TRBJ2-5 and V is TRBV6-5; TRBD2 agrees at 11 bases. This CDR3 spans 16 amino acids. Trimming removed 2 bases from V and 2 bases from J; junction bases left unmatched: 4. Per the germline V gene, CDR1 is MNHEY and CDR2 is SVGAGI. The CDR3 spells CASSYAGTSGQETQYF. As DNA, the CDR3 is TGTGCCAGCAGTTACGCTGGGACTAGCGGTCAAGAGACCCAGTACTTC.

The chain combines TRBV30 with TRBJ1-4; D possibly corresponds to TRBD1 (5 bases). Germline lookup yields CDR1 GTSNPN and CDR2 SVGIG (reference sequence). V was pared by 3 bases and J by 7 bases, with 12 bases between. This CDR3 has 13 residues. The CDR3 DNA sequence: TGTGCCTGGAGCAGGGTCTTCGCTGAAAAACTGTTTTTT. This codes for CAWSRVFAEKLFF.

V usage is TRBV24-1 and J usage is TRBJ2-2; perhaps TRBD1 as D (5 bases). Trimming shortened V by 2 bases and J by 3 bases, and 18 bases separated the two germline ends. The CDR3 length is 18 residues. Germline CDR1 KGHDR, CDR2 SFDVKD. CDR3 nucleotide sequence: TGTGCCACCAGTGATTCCAGGGCTCCGCGATGGTACACCGGGGAGCTGTTTTTT. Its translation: CATSDSRAPRWYTGELFF.

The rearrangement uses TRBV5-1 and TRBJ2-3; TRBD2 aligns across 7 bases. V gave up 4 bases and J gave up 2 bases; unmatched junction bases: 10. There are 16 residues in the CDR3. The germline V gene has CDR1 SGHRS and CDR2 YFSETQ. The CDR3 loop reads CASSTRSGGYTDTQYF. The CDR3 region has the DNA TGCGCCAGCAGCACAAGGTCGGGGGGATACACAGATACGCAGTATTTT.

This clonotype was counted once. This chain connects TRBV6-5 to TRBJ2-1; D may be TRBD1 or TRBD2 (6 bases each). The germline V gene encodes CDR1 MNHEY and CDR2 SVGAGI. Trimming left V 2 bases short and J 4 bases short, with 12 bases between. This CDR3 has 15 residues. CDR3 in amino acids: CASSYGGRGYNEQFF. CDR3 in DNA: TGTGCCAGCAGTTACGGGGGGCGAGGTTACAATGAGCAGTTCTTC.

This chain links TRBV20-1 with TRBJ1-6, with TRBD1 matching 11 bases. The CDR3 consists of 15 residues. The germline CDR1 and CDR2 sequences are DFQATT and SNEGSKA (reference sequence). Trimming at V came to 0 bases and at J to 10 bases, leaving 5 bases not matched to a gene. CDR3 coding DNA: TGCAGTGCTAGAGACCCAGGACAGGGGGCCTCACCCCTCCACTTT. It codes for CSARDPGQGASPLHF.

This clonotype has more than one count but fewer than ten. Here the CDR3 reads CAAGNPSTYEQYF. The CDR3, as DNA: TGTGCCGCAGGGAACCCATCCACCTACGAGCAGTACTTC. The chain is built from TRBV15 and TRBJ2-7, with a weak D call TRBD1 (5 bases). Trimming left V 11 bases short and J 2 bases short, with 16 bases between. The germline V gene encodes CDR1 LNHNV and CDR2 YYDKDF (reference sequence). CDR3 length equals 13 residues.

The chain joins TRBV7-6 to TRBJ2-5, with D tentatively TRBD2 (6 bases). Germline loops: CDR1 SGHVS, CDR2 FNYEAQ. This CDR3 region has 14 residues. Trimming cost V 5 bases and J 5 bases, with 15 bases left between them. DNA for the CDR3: TGTGCCAGCAGCACGGGACTCATGCGGGAGACCCAGTACTTC. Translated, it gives CASSTGLMRETQYF.

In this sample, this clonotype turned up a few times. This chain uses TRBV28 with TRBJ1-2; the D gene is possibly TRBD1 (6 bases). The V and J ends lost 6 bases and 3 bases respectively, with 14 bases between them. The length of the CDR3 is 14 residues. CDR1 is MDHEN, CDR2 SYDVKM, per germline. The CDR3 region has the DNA TGTGCCAGCAGCAGTAACAGGGCCCACTATGGCTACACCTTC. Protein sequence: CASSSNRAHYGYTF.

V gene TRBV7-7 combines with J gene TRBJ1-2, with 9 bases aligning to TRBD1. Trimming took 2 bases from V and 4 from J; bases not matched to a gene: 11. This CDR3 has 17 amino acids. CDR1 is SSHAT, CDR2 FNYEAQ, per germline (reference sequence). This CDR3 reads CASSLILKDRGGYGYTF. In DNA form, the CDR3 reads TGTGCCAGCAGCTTAATCCTAAAGGACAGGGGAGGCTATGGCTACACCTTC.

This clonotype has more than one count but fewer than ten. The CDR3 is CSATTGGTETQYF. The DNA for the CDR3 is TGCAGTGCTACTACAGGGGGGACGGAGACCCAGTACTTC. The chain joins TRBV20-1 to TRBJ2-5, with 8 nucleotides matching TRBD1. The length of the CDR3 is 13 residues. Germline assignment: CDR1 DFQATT and CDR2 SNEGSKA (reference sequence). After removal of 4 bases from V and 5 bases from J, the junction contained 6 bases not matched to a gene.

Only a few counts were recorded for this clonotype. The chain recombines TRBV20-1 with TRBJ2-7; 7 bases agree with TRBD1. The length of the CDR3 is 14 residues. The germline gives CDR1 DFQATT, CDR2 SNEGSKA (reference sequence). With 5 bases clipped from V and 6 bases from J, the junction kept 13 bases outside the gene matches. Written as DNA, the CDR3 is TGCAGTGCTCTTCCTGACAGGGCCGGCTTCGAGCAGTACTTC. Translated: CSALPDRAGFEQYF.

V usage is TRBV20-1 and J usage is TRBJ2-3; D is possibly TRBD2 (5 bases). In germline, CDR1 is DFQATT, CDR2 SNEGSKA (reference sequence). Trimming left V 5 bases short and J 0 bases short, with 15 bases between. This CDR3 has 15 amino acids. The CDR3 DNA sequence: TGCAGTGCTTCGGCGGGCGCTACTAGCACAGATACGCAGTATTTT. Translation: CSASAGATSTDTQYF.

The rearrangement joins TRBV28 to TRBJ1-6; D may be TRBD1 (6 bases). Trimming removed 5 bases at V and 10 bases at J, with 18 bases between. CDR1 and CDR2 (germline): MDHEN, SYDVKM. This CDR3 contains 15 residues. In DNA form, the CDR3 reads TGTGCCAGCAGTCCCCTAGGTGGGGGACAATCACCCCTCCACTTT. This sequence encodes CASSPLGGGQSPLHF.

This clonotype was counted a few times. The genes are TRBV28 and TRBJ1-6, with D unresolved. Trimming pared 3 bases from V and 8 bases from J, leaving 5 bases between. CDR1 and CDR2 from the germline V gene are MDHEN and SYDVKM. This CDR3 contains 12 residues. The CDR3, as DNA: TGTGCCAGCAGTTTTGGCGATTCACCCCTCCACTTT. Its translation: CASSFGDSPLHF. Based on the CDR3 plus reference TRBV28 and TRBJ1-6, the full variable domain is DVKVTQSSRYLVKRTGEKVFLECVQDMDHENMFWYRQDPGLGLRLIYFSYDVKMKEKGDIPEGYSVSREKKERFSLILESASTNQTSMYLCASSFGDSPLHFGNGTRLTVT.

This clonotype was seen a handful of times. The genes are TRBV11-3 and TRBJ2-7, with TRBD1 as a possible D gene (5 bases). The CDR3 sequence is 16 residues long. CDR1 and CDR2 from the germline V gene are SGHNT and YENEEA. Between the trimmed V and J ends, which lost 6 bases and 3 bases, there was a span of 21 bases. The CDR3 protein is CASRGRLESPFYEQYF. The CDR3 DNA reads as TGTGCCAGCAGGGGGCGGCTAGAAAGCCCTTTCTACGAGCAGTACTTC.

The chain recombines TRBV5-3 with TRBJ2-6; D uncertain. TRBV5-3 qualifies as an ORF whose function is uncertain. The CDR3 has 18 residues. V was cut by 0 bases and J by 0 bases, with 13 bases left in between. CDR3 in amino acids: CARSLAQDPYSGANVLTF. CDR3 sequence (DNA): TGTGCCAGAAGCTTGGCTCAGGACCCGTACTCTGGGGCCAACGTCCTGACTTTC.

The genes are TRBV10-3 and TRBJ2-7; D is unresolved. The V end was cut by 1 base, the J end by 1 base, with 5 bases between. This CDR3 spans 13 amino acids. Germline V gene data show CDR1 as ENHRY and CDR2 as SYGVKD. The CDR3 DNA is TGTGCCATCAGTGAGTTCCGTTCCTACGAGCAGTACTTC. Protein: CAISEFRSYEQYF.

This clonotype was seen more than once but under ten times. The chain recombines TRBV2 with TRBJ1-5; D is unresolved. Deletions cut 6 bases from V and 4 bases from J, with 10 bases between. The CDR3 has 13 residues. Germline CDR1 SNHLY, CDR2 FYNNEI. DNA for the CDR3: TGTGCCAGCAGGAGGACTTTGAATCAGCCCCAGCATTTT. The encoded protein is CASRRTLNQPQHF.

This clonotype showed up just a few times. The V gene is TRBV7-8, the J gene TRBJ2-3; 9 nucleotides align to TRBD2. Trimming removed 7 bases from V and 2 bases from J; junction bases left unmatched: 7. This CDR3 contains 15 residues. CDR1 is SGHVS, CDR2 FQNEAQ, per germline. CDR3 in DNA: TGTGCCAGCACCAGACTAGCGGAGTCCACAGATACGCAGTATTTT. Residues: CASTRLAESTDTQYF.

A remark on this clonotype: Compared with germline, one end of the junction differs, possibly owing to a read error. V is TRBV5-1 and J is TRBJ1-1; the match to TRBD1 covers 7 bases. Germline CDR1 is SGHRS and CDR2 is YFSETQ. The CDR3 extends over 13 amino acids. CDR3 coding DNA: TGCGCCAGCACCTTGACAGGGTCGGGTGAAGCTTTCTTT. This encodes CASTLTGSGEAFF.

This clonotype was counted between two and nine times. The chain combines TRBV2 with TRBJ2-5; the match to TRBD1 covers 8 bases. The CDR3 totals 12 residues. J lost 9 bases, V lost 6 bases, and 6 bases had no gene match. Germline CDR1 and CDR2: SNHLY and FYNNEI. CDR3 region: CASRGGQASQYF. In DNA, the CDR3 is TGTGCCAGCAGGGGGGGACAGGCGTCCCAGTACTTC.

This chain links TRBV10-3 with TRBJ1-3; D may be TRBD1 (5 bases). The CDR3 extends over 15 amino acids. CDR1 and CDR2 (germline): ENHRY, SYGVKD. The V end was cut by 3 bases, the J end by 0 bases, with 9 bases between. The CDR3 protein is CAISDRGGSGNTIYF. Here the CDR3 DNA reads TGTGCCATCAGTGACCGCGGGGGCTCTGGAAACACCATATATTTT.

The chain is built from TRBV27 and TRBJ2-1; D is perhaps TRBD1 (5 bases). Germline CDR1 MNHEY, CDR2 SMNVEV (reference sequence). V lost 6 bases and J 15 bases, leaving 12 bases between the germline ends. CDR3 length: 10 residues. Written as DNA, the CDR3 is TGTGCCAGCAGGGACAAAGGCTGGTTCTTC. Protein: CASRDKGWFF.

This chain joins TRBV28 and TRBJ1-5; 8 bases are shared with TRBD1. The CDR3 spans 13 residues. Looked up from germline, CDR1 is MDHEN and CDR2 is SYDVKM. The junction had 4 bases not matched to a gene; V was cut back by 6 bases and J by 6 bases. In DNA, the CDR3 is TGTGCCAGCAGAAGGACAGGGACTCAGCCCCAGCATTTT. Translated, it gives CASRRTGTQPQHF.

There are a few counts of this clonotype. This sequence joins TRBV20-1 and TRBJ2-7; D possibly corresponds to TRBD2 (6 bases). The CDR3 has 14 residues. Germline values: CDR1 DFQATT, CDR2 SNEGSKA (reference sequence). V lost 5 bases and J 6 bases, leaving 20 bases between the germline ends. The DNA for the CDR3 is TGCAGTGCTGACCCTTTAGCGGTATCAAGCGAGCAGTACTTC. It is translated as CSADPLAVSSEQYF.

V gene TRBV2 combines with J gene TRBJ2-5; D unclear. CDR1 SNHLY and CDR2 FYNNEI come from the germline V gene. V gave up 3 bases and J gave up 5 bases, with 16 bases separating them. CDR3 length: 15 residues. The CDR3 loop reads CASSEEWASGETQYF. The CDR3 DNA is TGTGCCAGCAGTGAGGAATGGGCATCCGGGGAGACCCAGTACTTC.